This T cell receptor beta chain originates from a study of blood T cell repertoires in COVID-19. About the study: Samples taken during acute and convalescent COVID-19 were collected in the United States, Italy and Spain.

How the authors handled the data: Quantification of nucleated cells was approximated via reference gene primer amplification. Assay: immunoSEQ multiplex PCR; the TCRdb copy retains only in-frame clones and omits some. V and J calls and clone size are copied from that table; D and trimming were computed from the DNA. The sample lists roughly 360,000 clones, 83% occurring once. About this clone itself: Other DNA sequences in this sample translate to the same CDR3.

Before being deemed recovered, Cohort 3 donors had two negative PCRs, clearance, or symptom resolution. Sequencing used PBMCs or T cells enriched from blood (not recorded which). This receptor was taken from a woman in her fifties or sixties who had recovered from COVID-19.

The CDR3 DNA follows: TGCGCCAGCAGCTTGGATCGCACTGAAGCTTTCTTT. This codes for CASSLDRTEAFF. The chain links TRBV5-1 to TRBJ1-1; D unresolved. From germline, CDR1 is SGHRS and CDR2 YFSETQ. V was shortened by 0 bases and J by 4 bases, with 4 bases between the two germline ends. The CDR3 consists of 12 residues.